A single sample gave rise to the 10 T cell receptor beta chains below, sequenced in a study of CD8+ T cells in alopecia areata. The treatment was: oral pan-JAK inhibitor, 5-10 mg twice daily. RNA was extracted and reverse transcribed into cDNA as the sequencing template. Sequenced by immunoSEQ multiplex PCR; TCRdb stores in-frame clones only, minus some. The repertoire includes about 120,000 clones, roughly three fifths of them detected once, and roughly 3.5% sits in the top ten. This material consisted of CD4+ T cells sorted from blood, taken at week 24, from a patient treated with tofacitinib. The receptors originated from a human donor with alopecia areata.

The chain is built from TRBV11-1 and TRBJ2-3; 8 nucleotides match TRBD2. V shed 6 bases and J 1 base; nucleotides not matched to a gene: 0. Germline V CDR1 and CDR2: SGHAT, FQDESV (reference sequence). This CDR3 has 13 residues. The DNA of the CDR3 is TGTGCCAGCAGTAGCGGGGGCACAGATACGCAGTATTTT. Protein: CASSSGGTDTQYF. Based on the CDR3 plus reference TRBV11-1 and TRBJ2-3, the full variable domain is EAEVAQSPRYKITEKSQAVAFWCDPISGHATLYWYRQILGQGPELLVQFQDESVVDDSQLPKDRFSAERLKGVDSTLKIQPAELGDSAMYLCASSSGGTDTQYFGPGTRLTVL.

The gene calls are TRBV4-3 and TRBJ2-2; TRBD2 matches 15 bases. This CDR3 is 15 amino acids long. Germline V gene lookup returns CDR1 LGHNA and CDR2 YSLEER. The V segment lost 4 bases and the J segment 7 bases; nucleotides outside the gene matches: 1. The CDR3: CASSLGLAGGGELFF. The CDR3 DNA reads TGCGCCAGCAGCCTGGGACTAGCGGGGGGCGGGGAGCTGTTTTTT.

This clone was seen a few times. The chain has TRBV21-1 and TRBJ2-2; the table's D gene call, TRBD1, was not cross checked with the DNA. TRBV21-1 counts as a pseudogene. This CDR3 has 14 residues. CDR3: CASSRGGNTGELFF. CDR3 nucleotides: TGTGCCAGCAGCAGAGGGGGCAACACCGGGGAGCTGTTTTTT.

The chain joins TRBV30 to TRBJ1-6; D is ambiguous. From germline, CDR1 is GTSNPN and CDR2 SVGIG (reference sequence). The V end was cut by 8 bases, the J end by 10 bases, with 18 bases between. This CDR3 has 13 residues. CDR3 nucleotide sequence: TGTGCCCGCACCGTGGGAGTGGGCTCACCCCTCCACTTT. Translating it yields CARTVGVGSPLHF.

The gene calls are TRBV4-3 and TRBJ1-6; D is perhaps TRBD1 (5 bases). V was cut by 0 bases and J by 7 bases, with 13 bases left in between. The CDR3 covers 16 residues. The germline V gene has CDR1 LGHNA and CDR2 YSLEER. Here the CDR3 reads CASSQDRAGLNSPLHF. In DNA form, the CDR3 reads TGCGCCAGCAGCCAAGATCGGGCAGGGTTAAATTCACCCCTCCACTTT.

This clone came up once. The chain carries TRBV5-1 and TRBJ1-1; 7 nucleotides line up with TRBD1. The germline gives CDR1 SGHRS, CDR2 YFSETQ. The CDR3 extends over 14 amino acids. The J segment lost 4 bases and the V segment lost 1 base, leaving 4 bases of the junction unmatched. The CDR3 DNA reads TGCGCCAGCAGCTTGCAGGGGGGAGCCACTGAAGCTTTCTTT. It translates to CASSLQGGATEAFF.

The CDR3 spells CASRWTTGSPLHF. The CDR3 DNA follows: TGTGCCAGCAGATGGACTACGGGTTCACCCCTCCACTTT. V and J are TRBV7-9 and TRBJ1-6; D gene uncertain. The CDR3 is made up of 13 amino acids. The V and J ends lost 6 bases and 9 bases respectively, with 12 bases between them. Germline V gene sequence: CDR1 SEHNR, CDR2 FQNEAQ (reference sequence).

The genes are TRBV7-2 and TRBJ2-7; 8 bases are shared with TRBD2. This CDR3 comprises 16 residues. Germline V CDR1 and CDR2: SGHTA, FQGNSA. J lost 2 bases, V lost 3 bases, and 9 bases had no gene match. CDR3 DNA: TGTGCCAGCAGCTTCCCCGCGGGGGGCCAACCCTACGAGCAGTACTTC. Its protein is CASSFPAGGQPYEQYF. Filled out from reference TRBV7-2 and TRBJ2-7, the complete variable domain reads GAGVSQSPSNKVTEKGKDVELRCDPISGHTALYWYRQSLGQGLEFLIYFQGNSAPDKSGLPSDRFSAERTGGSVSTLTIQRTQQEDSAVYLCASSFPAGGQPYEQYFGPGTRLTVT.

This clone was seen once. The chain employs TRBV4-1 and TRBJ1-5; D may be TRBD1 (6 bases). The CDR3 spans 16 residues. With 0 bases removed from V and 4 bases from J, the gap between germline ends came to 13 bases. CDR1 is MGHRA and CDR2 is YSYEKL in the germline V gene. The chain's CDR3 is CASSQEWTARNQPQHF. CDR3 DNA: TGCGCCAGCAGCCAAGAGTGGACAGCCAGAAATCAGCCCCAGCATTTT.

The chain couples TRBV12-5 to TRBJ2-1; 7 bases map to TRBD1. Trimming at V came to 6 bases and at J to 7 bases, leaving 9 bases not matched to a gene. Germline CDR1 reads LGHNT; CDR2 reads FRNRAP. The length of the CDR3 is 14 residues. As DNA, the CDR3 is TGTGCTAGTGGGGTCCAAGGGGGCCTTAATGAGCAGTTCTTC. This sequence encodes CASGVQGGLNEQFF. Full variable domain (remainder filled in from reference TRBV12-5 and TRBJ2-1): DARVTQTPRHKVTEMGQEVTMRCQPILGHNTVFWYRQTMMQGLELLAYFRNRAPLDDSGMPKDRFSAEMPDATLATLKIQPSEPRDSAVYFCASGVQGGLNEQFFGPGTRLTVL.